The TCR beta chain described here comes from a study of OX40 agonist ivuxolimab in advanced cancers. Background on the study: Each patient was given ivuxolimab into a vein every 2 weeks, at 0.01 to 10 mg/kg. Overall study results and limits: Fewer expanded clones were found on average in CD4+ than in CD8+ T cells. Antigen targets of the expanded peripheral T cells went undetermined.

Between the trimmed V and J ends, which lost 0 bases and 1 base, there was a span of 7 bases. The V gene's germline CDR1 is SGHVS and CDR2 FNYEAQ. This CDR3 region has 14 residues. Clones were read by immunoSEQ multiplex PCR, and TCRdb kept only the in-frame ones, dropping some. This sample has about 75,000 clones, with 86% found just once. Comments on this clone: Its antigen is unidentified.

The sample in question was CD4+ or CD8+ T cells sorted from blood, obtained in a trial of the OX40 agonist ivuxolimab. The clonotype comes from an adult with an advanced solid tumor such as melanoma, head and neck, liver or kidney cancer. The V call is TRBV7-6, the J call TRBJ2-7; D remains ambiguous. CDR3 nucleotide sequence: TGTGCCAGCAGCTTAGCGCCGCGGTCCTACGAGCAGTACTTC. Its translation is CASSLAPRSYEQYF.